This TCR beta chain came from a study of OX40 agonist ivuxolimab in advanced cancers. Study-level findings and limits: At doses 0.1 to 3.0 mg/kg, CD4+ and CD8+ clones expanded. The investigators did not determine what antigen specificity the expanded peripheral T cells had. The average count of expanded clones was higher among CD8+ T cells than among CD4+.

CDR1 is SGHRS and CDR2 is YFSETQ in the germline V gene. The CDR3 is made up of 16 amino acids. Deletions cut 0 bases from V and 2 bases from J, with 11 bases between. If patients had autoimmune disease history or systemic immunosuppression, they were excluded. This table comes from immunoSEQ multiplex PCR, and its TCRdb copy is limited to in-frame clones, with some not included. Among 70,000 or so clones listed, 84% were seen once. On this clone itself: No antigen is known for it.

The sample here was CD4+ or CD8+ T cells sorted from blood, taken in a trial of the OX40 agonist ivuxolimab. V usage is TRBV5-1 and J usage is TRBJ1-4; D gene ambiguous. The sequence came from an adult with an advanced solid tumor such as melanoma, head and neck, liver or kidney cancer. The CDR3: CASSLVLGSTNEKLFF. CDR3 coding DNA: TGCGCCAGCAGCTTGGTCTTGGGTTCGACTAATGAAAAACTGTTTTTT.